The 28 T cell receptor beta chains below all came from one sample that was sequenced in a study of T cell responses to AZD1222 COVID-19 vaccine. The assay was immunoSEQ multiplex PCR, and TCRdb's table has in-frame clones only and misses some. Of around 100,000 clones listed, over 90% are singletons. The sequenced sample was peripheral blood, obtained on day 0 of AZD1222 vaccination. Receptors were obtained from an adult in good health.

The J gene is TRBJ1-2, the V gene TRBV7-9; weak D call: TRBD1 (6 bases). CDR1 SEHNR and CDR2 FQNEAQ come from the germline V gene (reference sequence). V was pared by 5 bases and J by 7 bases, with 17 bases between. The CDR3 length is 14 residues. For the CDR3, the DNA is TGTGCCAGCAGCGCCCCCGGGACAAAGATTGGCTACACCTTC. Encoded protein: CASSAPGTKIGYTF.

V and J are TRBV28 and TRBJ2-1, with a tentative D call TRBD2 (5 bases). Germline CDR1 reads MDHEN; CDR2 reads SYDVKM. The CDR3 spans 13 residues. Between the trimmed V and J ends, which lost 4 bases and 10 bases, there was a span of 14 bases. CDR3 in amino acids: CASSWVVDFEQFF. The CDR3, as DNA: TGTGCCAGCAGTTGGGTCGTGGACTTCGAGCAGTTCTTC.

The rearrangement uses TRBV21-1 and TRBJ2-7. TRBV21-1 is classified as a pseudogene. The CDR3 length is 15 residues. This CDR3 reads CASSKLGRENYEQYF. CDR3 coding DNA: TGTGCCAGCAGCAAATTAGGGCGCGAGAACTACGAGCAGTACTTC.

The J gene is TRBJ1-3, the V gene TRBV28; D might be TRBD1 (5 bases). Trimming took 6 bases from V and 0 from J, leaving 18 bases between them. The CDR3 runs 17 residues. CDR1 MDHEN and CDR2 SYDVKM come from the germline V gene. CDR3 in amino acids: CASSSAGSTGSGNTIYF. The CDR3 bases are TGTGCCAGCAGCTCCGCGGGATCTACAGGCTCTGGAAACACCATATATTTT.

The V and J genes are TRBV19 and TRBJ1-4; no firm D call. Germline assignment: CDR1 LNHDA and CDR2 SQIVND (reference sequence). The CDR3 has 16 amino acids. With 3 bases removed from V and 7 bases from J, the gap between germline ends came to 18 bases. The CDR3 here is CASSMNPRARGEKLFF. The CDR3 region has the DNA TGTGCCAGTAGTATGAACCCTCGGGCCCGTGGTGAAAAACTGTTTTTT.

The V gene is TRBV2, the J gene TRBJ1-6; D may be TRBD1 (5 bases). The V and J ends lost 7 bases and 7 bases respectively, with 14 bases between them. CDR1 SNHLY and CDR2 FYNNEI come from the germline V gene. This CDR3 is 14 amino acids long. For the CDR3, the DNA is TGTGCCAGCACTCAGGGACCAAGGAATTCACCCCTCCACTTT. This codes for CASTQGPRNSPLHF. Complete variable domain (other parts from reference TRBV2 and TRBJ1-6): EPEVTQTPSHQVTQMGQEVILRCVPISNHLYFYWYRQILGQKVEFLVSFYNNEISEKSEIFDDQFSVERPDGSNFTLKIRSTKLEDSAMYFCASTQGPRNSPLHFGNGTRLTVT.

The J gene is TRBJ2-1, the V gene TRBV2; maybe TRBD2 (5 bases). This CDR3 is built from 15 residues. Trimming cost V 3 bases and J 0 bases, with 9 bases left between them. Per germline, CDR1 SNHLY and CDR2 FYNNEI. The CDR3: CASSEQRNSYNEQFF. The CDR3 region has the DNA TGTGCCAGCAGTGAGCAGCGGAACTCCTACAATGAGCAGTTCTTC.

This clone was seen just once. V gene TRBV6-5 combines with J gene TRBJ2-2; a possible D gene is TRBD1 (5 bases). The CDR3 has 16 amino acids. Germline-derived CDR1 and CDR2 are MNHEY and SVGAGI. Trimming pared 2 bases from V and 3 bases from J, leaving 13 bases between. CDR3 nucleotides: TGTGCCAGCAGTTACGCCTGGCAGGGTGACACCGGGGAGCTGTTTTTT. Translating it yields CASSYAWQGDTGELFF.

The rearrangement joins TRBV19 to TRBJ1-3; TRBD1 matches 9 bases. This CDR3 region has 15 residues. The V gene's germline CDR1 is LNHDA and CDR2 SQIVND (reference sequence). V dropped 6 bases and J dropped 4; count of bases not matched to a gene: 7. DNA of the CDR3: TGTGCCAGTAGACTCTACAGGGGGCGCGGAAACACCATATATTTT. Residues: CASRLYRGRGNTIYF.

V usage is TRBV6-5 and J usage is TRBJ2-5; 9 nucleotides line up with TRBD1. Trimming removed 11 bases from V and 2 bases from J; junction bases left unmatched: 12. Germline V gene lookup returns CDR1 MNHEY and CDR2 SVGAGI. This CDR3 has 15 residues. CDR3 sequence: CAVKHVDRGQETQYF. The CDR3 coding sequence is TGTGCCGTAAAGCACGTGGACAGGGGTCAAGAGACCCAGTACTTC.

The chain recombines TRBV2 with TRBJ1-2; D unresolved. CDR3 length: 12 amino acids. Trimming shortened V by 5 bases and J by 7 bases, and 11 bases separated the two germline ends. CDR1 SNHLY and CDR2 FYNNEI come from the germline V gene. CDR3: CASSWETLGYTF. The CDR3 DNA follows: TGTGCCAGCAGTTGGGAGACGCTTGGCTACACCTTC.

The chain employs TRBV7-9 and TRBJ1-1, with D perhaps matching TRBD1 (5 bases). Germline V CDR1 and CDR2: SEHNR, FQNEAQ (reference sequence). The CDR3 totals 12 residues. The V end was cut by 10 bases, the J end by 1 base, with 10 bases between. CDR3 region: CAIPGTNTEAFF. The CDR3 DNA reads TGTGCCATCCCGGGGACGAACACTGAAGCTTTCTTT.

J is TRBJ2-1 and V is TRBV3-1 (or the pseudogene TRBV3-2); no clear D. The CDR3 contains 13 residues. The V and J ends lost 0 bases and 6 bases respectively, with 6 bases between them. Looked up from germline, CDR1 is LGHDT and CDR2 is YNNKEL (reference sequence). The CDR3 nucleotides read TGTGCCAGCAGCCAAGATTTGGGCAATGAGCAGTTCTTC. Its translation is CASSQDLGNEQFF.

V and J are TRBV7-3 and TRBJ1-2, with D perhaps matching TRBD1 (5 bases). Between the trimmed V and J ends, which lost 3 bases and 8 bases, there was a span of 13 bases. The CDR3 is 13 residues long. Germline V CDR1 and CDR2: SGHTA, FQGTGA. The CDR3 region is CASSLTQGGGYTF. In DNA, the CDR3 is TGTGCCAGCAGCTTGACGCAGGGAGGCGGCTACACCTTC.

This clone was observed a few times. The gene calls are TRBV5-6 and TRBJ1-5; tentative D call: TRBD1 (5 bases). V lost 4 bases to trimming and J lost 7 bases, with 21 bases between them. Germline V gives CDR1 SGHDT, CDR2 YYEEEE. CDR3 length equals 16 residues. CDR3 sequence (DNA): TGTGCCAGCAGCCTCGAGACCCCAGGGTGTCTCCAGCCCCAGCATTTT. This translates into CASSLETPGCLQPQHF. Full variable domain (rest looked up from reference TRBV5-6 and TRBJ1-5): DAGVTQSPTHLIKTRGQQVTLRCSPKSGHDTVSWYQQALGQGPQFIFQYYEEEERQRGNFPDRFSGHQFPNYSSELNVNALLLGDSALYLCASSLETPGCLQPQHFGDGTRLSIL.

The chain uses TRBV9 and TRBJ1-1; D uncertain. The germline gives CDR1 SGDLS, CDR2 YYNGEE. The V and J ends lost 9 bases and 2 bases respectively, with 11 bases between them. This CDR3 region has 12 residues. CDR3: CATEQSNTEAFF. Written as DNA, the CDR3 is TGTGCCACCGAACAGAGCAACACTGAAGCTTTCTTT.

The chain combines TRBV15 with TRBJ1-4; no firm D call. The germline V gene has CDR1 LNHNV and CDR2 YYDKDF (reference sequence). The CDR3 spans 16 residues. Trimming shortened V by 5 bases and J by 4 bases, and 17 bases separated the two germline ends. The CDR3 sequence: CATSPRPTVVNEKLFF. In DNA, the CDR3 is TGTGCCACCAGCCCCCGACCGACGGTGGTTAATGAAAAACTGTTTTTT.

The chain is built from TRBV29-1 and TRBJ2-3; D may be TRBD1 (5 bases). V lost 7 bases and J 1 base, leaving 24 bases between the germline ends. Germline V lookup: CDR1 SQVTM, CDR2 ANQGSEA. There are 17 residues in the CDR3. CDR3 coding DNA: TGCAGCGCCTACAGGTACCTTTCGTCCAGGGGCACAGATACGCAGTATTTT. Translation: CSAYRYLSSRGTDTQYF.

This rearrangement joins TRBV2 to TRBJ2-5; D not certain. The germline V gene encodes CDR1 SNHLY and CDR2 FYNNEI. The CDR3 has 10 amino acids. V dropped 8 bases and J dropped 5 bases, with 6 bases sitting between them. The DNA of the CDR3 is TGTGCCAGCCGCGCCGAGACCCAGTACTTC. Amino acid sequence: CASRAETQYF.

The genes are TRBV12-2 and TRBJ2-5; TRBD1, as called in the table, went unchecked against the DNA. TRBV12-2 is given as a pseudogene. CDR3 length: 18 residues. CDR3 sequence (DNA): TGTGCAAGTCTGACCCCGCAACCAGGAAGACAGTTACAAGAGACCCAGTACTTC. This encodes CASLTPQPGRQLQETQYF.

The CDR3 here is CASSPGLGTGELFF. The CDR3 DNA sequence: TGTGCCAGCAGCCCCGGCCTGGGGACCGGGGAGCTGTTTTTT. The chain couples TRBV6-8 to TRBJ2-2; D is unresolved. CDR1 and CDR2 (germline): MNHGY, SAAAGT. The V gene lost 6 bases and the J gene lost 5 bases, with 13 bases spanning the gap. The length of the CDR3 is 14 residues.

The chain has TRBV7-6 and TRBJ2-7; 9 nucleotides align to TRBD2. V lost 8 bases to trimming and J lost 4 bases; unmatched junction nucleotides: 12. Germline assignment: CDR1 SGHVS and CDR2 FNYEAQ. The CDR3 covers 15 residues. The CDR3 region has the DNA TGTGCCAGCGGGGGTAGCGGGAGTGGGGTTTACGAGCAGTACTTC. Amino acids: CASGGSGSGVYEQYF. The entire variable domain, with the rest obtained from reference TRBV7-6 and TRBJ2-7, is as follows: GAGVSQSPRYKVTKRGQDVALRCDPISGHVSLYWYRQALGQGPEFLTYFNYEAQQDKSGLPNDRFSAERPEGSISTLTIQRTEQRDSAMYRCASGGSGSGVYEQYFGPGTRLTVT.

The CDR3 loop reads CASSLGQFSGNTIYF. Written as DNA, the CDR3 is TGCGCCAGCAGCCTAGGACAGTTCTCTGGAAACACCATATATTTT. This chain uses TRBV4-1 with TRBJ1-3, with D possibly TRBD1 on 6 matching bases. CDR3 length: 15 amino acids. V was shortened by 4 bases and J by 0 bases, with 10 bases between the two germline ends. The germline V gene has CDR1 MGHRA and CDR2 YSYEKL.

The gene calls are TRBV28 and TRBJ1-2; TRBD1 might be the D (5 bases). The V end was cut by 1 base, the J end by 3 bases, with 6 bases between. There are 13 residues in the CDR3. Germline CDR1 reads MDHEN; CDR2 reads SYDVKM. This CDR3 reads CASSLLTDYGYTF. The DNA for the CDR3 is TGTGCCAGCAGTTTATTGACAGACTATGGCTACACCTTC.

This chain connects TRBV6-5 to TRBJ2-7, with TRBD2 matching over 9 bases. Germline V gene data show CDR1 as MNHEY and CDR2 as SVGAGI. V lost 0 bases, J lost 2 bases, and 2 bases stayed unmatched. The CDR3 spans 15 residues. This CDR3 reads CASSYSAGGAYEQYF. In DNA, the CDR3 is TGTGCCAGCAGTTACTCGGCGGGAGGGGCCTACGAGCAGTACTTC.

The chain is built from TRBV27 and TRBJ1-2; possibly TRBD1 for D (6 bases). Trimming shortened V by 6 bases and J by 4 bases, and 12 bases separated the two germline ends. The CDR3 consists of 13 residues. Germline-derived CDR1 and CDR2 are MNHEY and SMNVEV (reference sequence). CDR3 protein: CASSDTGFYGYTF. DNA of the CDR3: TGTGCCAGCAGCGATACAGGGTTCTATGGCTACACCTTC.

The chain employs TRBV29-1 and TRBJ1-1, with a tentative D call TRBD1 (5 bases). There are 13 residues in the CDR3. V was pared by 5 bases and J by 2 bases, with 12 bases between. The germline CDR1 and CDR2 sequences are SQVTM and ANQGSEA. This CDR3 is CSVKYGANTEAFF. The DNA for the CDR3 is TGCAGCGTTAAGTATGGGGCAAACACTGAAGCTTTCTTT.

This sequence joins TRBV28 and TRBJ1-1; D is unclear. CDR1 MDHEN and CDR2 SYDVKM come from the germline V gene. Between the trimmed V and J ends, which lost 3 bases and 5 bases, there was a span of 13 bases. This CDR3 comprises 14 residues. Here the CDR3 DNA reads TGTGCCAGCAGTTTTTCAAGGGTTTGGACTGAAGCTTTCTTT. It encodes CASSFSRVWTEAFF.